This T cell receptor beta chain was identified during a study of OX40 agonist ivuxolimab in advanced cancers. Sequencing was performed with immunoSEQ multiplex PCR; in TCRdb, only in-frame clones are kept and a portion is missing. The sample consists of over 60,000 clones, 85% of them appearing once. V shed 4 bases, J shed 4 bases, and the junction held 4 bases outside the gene matches. CDR3 length: 14 residues. The germline V gene encodes CDR1 SGDLS and CDR2 YYNGEE. This rearrangement joins TRBV9 to TRBJ2-2; 7 nucleotides line up with TRBD1. The sequence derives from an adult with an advanced solid tumor such as melanoma, head and neck, liver or kidney cancer. This specimen was CD4+ or CD8+ T cells sorted from blood, taken in a trial of the OX40 agonist ivuxolimab. The CDR3 here is CASSFRDSTGELFF. The CDR3 DNA reads as TGTGCCAGCAGCTTCCGGGACAGCACCGGGGAGCTGTTTTTT.